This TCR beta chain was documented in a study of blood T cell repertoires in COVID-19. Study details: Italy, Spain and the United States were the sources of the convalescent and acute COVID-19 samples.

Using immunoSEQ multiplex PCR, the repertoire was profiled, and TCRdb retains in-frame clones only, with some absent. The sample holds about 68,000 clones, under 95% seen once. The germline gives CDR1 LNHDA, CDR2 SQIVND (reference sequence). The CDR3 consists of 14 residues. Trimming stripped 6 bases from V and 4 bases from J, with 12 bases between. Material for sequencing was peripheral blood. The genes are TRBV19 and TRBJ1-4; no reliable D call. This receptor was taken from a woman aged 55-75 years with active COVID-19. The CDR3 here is CASSPRGSNEKLFF. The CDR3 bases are TGTGCCAGTAGCCCTCGAGGCAGTAATGAAAAACTGTTTTTT.